The 20 T cell receptor beta chains given below trace back to one sample, sequenced in a study of blood T cell repertoires in COVID-19. Assay: immunoSEQ multiplex PCR; the TCRdb copy retains only in-frame clones and omits some. The table records 100,000 or so clones, approximately 80% of them present only once. The sample comprised peripheral blood. Receptor source: a human donor in a cohort sampled during active COVID-19.

The genes are TRBV7-2 and TRBJ1-1; D gene ambiguous. V was trimmed by 4 bases and J by 0 bases, leaving 6 bases between them. The CDR3 is 13 amino acids. CDR1 is SGHTA and CDR2 is FQGNSA in the germline V gene. Written as DNA, the CDR3 is TGTGCCAGCAGCTCTAGGATGAACACTGAAGCTTTCTTT. Residues: CASSSRMNTEAFF.

V usage is TRBV5-6 and J usage is TRBJ2-7, with 11 bases aligning to TRBD1. CDR1 is SGHDT and CDR2 is YYEEEE in the germline V gene. Unmatched junction bases numbered 4, after V lost 4 bases and J lost 4 bases. This CDR3 has 14 residues. CDR3 coding DNA: TGTGCCAGCAGCCGGGACAGGGGGAGATACGAGCAGTACTTC. Protein product: CASSRDRGRYEQYF.

To note about this clone: The junction does not match germline at one end; this may be a read error. The rearrangement links TRBV2 to TRBJ1-3; D is unresolved. The CDR3 loop spans 15 amino acids. Germline values: CDR1 SNHLY, CDR2 FYNNEI. The CDR3 nucleotides are TGTGCCAGAAGTGAGGAGTATGGCTCTGGAAACACCATATATTTT. It specifies CARSEEYGSGNTIYF.

The chain uses TRBV19 and TRBJ1-2; TRBD1 matches at 8 bases. The CDR3 length is 12 residues. V lost 7 bases to trimming and J lost 11 bases; unmatched junction nucleotides: 9. Germline loops: CDR1 LNHDA, CDR2 SQIVND (reference sequence). CDR3 region: CASTLPGQVYTF. The CDR3 DNA reads as TGTGCCAGTACCTTACCGGGACAGGTGTACACCTTC.

J is TRBJ1-2 and V is TRBV6-5; TRBD1 matches at 8 bases. The CDR3 length is 15 residues. The ends lost 2 bases at V and 5 bases at J; junction bases unmatched: 7. Germline V gives CDR1 MNHEY, CDR2 SVGAGI. CDR3 in DNA: TGTGCCAGCAGTTACGGGACAGGTATTAAGTATGGCTACACCTTC. Translating gives CASSYGTGIKYGYTF.

V gene TRBV2 combines with J gene TRBJ2-5, with 9 bases that match TRBD1. This CDR3 comprises 12 residues. Germline assignment: CDR1 SNHLY and CDR2 FYNNEI. Trimming took 6 bases from V and 5 from J; bases not matched to a gene: 1. The CDR3 here is CASRDRGETQYF. CDR3 DNA sequence: TGTGCCAGCAGGGACAGGGGTGAGACCCAGTACTTC.

Written as DNA, the CDR3 is TGTGCCAGCAGTGAAGCGATAAGGAAGGGGGGACAGGGCTCTTCTTGGAATTCACCCCTCCACTTT. Protein sequence: CASSEAIRKGGQGSSWNSPLHF. The chain uses TRBV6-1 and TRBJ1-6; 9 positions agree with TRBD1. The CDR3 has 22 residues. The germline V gene has CDR1 MNHNS and CDR2 SASEGT. Germline trimming cut 0 bases from V and 7 bases from J; bases unmatched to any gene: 22.

The chain joins TRBV30 to TRBJ2-2; TRBD2 matches 10 bases. This CDR3 comprises 16 residues. The V gene's germline CDR1 is GTSNPN and CDR2 SVGIG (reference sequence). The ends lost 2 bases at V and 4 bases at J; junction bases unmatched: 7. DNA of the CDR3: TGTGCCTGGAGTAGAGCGGGAGGGGGGATCACCGGGGAGCTGTTTTTT. It codes for CAWSRAGGGITGELFF.

V usage is TRBV28 and J usage is TRBJ1-2, with 11 bases matching TRBD1. Germline CDR1 reads MDHEN; CDR2 reads SYDVKM. This CDR3 region has 15 residues. V dropped 9 bases and J dropped 3; count of bases not matched to a gene: 9. Written as DNA, the CDR3 is TGTGCCAGTGGAAGGGGGACAGGGGGAGACTATGGCTACACCTTC. It encodes CASGRGTGGDYGYTF.

V usage is TRBV5-4 and J usage is TRBJ2-7; 9 bases align to TRBD2. CDR1 and CDR2 from the germline V gene are SGHNT and YYREEE (reference sequence). This CDR3 is built from 15 residues. Unmatched junction bases numbered 5, after V lost 0 bases and J lost 4 bases. CDR3 protein: CASSLVGTSNYEQYF. CDR3 in DNA: TGTGCCAGCAGCTTGGTTGGGACTAGCAATTACGAGCAGTACTTC.

The genes are TRBV12-3 or TRBV12-4 and TRBJ1-2, with no clear D. This CDR3 has 12 amino acids. V gave up 7 bases and J gave up 8 bases, with 14 bases separating them. CDR3 in DNA: TGTGCCAGCACCTTGGGAGGGATCGGCTACACCTTC. Its translation: CASTLGGIGYTF.

The chain carries TRBV6-6 and TRBJ1-3, with TRBD1 matching 10 bases. CDR1 is MNHNY, CDR2 SVGAGI, per germline (reference sequence). This CDR3 contains 17 residues. V lost 6 bases to trimming and J lost 1 base; unmatched junction nucleotides: 9. The CDR3 sequence: CASRRSRDRGSGNTIYF. CDR3 in DNA: TGTGCCAGCAGGCGATCGAGGGACAGGGGATCTGGAAACACCATATATTTT.

The V and J genes are TRBV4-1 and TRBJ2-7, with D hard to call. The CDR3 is 15 residues long. V lost 1 base and J 2 bases, leaving 12 bases between the germline ends. The V gene's germline CDR1 is MGHRA and CDR2 YSYEKL. As DNA, the CDR3 is TGCGCCAGCAGCCAAGTGTTAAGTACAGCCTACGAGCAGTACTTC. Its protein is CASSQVLSTAYEQYF.

The V call is TRBV20-1, the J call TRBJ2-3, with a weak D call TRBD2 (5 bases). V dropped 3 bases and J dropped 4 bases, with 17 bases sitting between them. Germline V gives CDR1 DFQATT, CDR2 SNEGSKA (reference sequence). CDR3 length equals 15 residues. The CDR3 DNA sequence: TGCAGTGCTAGTAGGCCCGTAGGGAGCGCAGATACGCAGTATTTT. Translating it yields CSASRPVGSADTQYF.

This clone was detected only once. The chain carries TRBV3-1 (or the pseudogene TRBV3-2) and TRBJ2-7; TRBD2 matches 9 bases. The V segment lost 0 bases and the J segment 1 base; nucleotides outside the gene matches: 7. The CDR3 length is 17 residues. Germline V gene sequence: CDR1 LGHDT, CDR2 YNNKEL (reference sequence). CDR3 in amino acids: CASSQDGLAGISYEQYF. CDR3 bases: TGTGCCAGCAGCCAAGACGGGCTAGCGGGGATTTCCTACGAGCAGTACTTC.

The gene calls are TRBV28 and TRBJ1-1; 8 bases map to TRBD1. Germline values: CDR1 MDHEN, CDR2 SYDVKM. The CDR3 has 15 residues. The V gene end was trimmed by 5 bases and the J gene end by 6 bases; junction bases not matched to a gene: 11. DNA for the CDR3: TGTGCCAGCAGTGCTACACAGGGGGAAGGGGCTGAAGCTTTCTTT. This encodes CASSATQGEGAEAFF.

The gene calls are TRBV28 and TRBJ1-3, with 8 positions matching TRBD1. This CDR3 is built from 15 residues. V shed 5 bases and J 7 bases; nucleotides not matched to a gene: 10. CDR1 and CDR2 (germline): MDHEN, SYDVKM. This CDR3 reads CASSSMDRAVNTIYF. DNA for the CDR3: TGTGCCAGCAGTAGTATGGACAGGGCGGTGAACACCATATATTTT.

This clone has just one count. The J gene is TRBJ1-2, the V gene TRBV7-6; 9 bases match TRBD1. The V segment lost 5 bases and the J segment 8 bases; nucleotides outside the gene matches: 9. The germline V gene has CDR1 SGHVS and CDR2 FNYEAQ. The CDR3 spans 14 residues. CDR3 in DNA: TGTGCCAGCAGCCCCACGGGACAGGGAAAGGGCTACACCTTC. Translating it yields CASSPTGQGKGYTF.

The chain links TRBV15 to TRBJ2-7; TRBD1 matches 8 bases. Germline CDR1 and CDR2: LNHNV and YYDKDF (reference sequence). V was clipped by 1 base and J by 2 bases; unmatched bases: 7. This CDR3 spans 16 amino acids. This CDR3 reads CATSRGSGGFPYEQYF. The CDR3 DNA reads TGTGCCACCAGCAGAGGTTCAGGGGGCTTCCCCTACGAGCAGTACTTC.

This rearrangement joins TRBV18 to TRBJ1-4; 12 nucleotides line up with TRBD1. After removal of 4 bases from V and 8 bases from J, the junction contained 5 bases not matched to a gene. The V gene's germline CDR1 is KGHSH and CDR2 LQKENI. This CDR3 has 15 residues. The CDR3 region is CASSQGQGAREKLFF. CDR3 nucleotide sequence: TGTGCCAGCTCACAGGGACAGGGGGCAAGAGAAAAACTGTTTTTT.